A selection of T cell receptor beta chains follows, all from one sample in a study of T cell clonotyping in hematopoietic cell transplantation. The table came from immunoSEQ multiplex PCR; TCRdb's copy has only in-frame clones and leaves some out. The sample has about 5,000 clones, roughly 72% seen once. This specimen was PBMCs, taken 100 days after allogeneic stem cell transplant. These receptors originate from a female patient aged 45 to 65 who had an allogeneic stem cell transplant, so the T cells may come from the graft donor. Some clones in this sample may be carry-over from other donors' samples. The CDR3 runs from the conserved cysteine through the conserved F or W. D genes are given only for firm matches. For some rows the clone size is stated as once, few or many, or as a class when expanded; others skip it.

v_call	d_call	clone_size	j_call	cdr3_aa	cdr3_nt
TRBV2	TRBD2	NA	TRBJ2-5	CASSERTSGQETQYF	TGTGCCAGCAGTGAAAGGACTAGCGGGCAAGAGACCCAGTACTTC
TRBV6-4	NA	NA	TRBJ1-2	CASSSQDSCYGYTF	TGTGCCAGCAGCTCACAGGACAGCTGCTATGGCTACACCTTC
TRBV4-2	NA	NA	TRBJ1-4	CASSQDRGRRLFF	TGTGCCAGCAGCCAAGATCGGGGCCGTCGGCTGTTTTTT
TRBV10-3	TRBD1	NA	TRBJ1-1	CAIRPTGGKGNTEAFF	TGTGCCATCAGACCGACAGGGGGTAAAGGGAACACTGAAGCTTTCTTT
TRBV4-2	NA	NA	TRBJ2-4	CASSFGLTNIQYF	TGTGCCAGCAGCTTTGGACTGACAAACATTCAGTACTTC
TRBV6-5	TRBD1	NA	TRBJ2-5	CASSPTGVPKETQYF	TGTGCCAGCAGCCCCACAGGGGTTCCTAAAGAGACCCAGTACTTC
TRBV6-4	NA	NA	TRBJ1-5	CASSEWFPQHF	TGTGCCAGCAGTGAGTGGTTTCCCCAGCATTTT
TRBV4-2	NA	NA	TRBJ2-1	CASSQDRGPDEQFF	TGTGCCAGCAGCCAAGATCGAGGTCCCGATGAGCAGTTCTTC
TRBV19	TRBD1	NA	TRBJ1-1	CASSNNPGQGTEAFF	TGTGCCAGTAGTAACAACCCGGGACAGGGGACTGAAGCTTTCTTT
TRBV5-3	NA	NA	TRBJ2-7	CASSETVSYEQYF	TGTGCCAGCAGCGAAACAGTCTCCTACGAGCAGTACTTC
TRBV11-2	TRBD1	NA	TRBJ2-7	CASRSTGGGNEQYF	TGTGCCAGCAGATCGACAGGGGGCGGTAACGAGCAGTACTTC
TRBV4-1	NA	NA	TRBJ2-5	CASSQTVTGTQYF	TGCGCCAGCAGCCAAACAGTCACGGGGACCCAGTACTTC
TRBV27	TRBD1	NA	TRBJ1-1	CASNRGSNTEAFF	TGTGCCAGCAACAGGGGCTCGAACACTGAAGCTTTCTTT
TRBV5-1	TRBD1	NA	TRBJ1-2	CASSDRVSWSNGYTF	TGCGCCAGCAGCGACAGGGTTTCGTGGTCTAACGGCTACACCTTC
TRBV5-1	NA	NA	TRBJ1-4	CASSPSEGEVEKLFF	TGCGCCAGCAGCCCTTCCGAGGGGGAGGTTGAAAAACTGTTTTTT
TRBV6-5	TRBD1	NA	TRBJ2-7	CAISPGQGIHYEQYF	TGTGCCATCAGTCCGGGACAGGGGATTCATTACGAGCAGTACTTC
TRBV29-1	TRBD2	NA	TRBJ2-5	CSVGEGLETQYF	TGCAGCGTTGGGGAGGGCCTAGAGACCCAGTACTTC
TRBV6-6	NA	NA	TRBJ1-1	CASRSGGVSEAFF	TGTGCCAGCCGGTCCGGCGGTGTATCTGAAGCTTTCTTT
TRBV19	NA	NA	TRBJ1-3	CASSISGHSGNTIYF	TGTGCCAGTAGTATTTCGGGGCACTCTGGAAACACCATATATTTT
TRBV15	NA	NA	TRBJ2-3	CATSSRGGTDTQYF	TGTGCCACCAGTTCCCGGGGAGGCACAGATACGCAGTATTTT
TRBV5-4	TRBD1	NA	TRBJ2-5	CASSETGTGLWTQYF	TGTGCCAGCAGCGAAACCGGGACAGGCCTTTGGACCCAGTACTTC
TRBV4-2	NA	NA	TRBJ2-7	CASSQDRISYEQYF	TGTGCCAGCAGCCAAGACCGGATTTCCTACGAGCAGTACTTC
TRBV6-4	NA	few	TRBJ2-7	CASSYSSSETYEQYF	TGTGCCAGCAGTTACTCATCTAGCGAGACCTACGAGCAGTACTTC
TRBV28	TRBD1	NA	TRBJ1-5	CASSLTGRNQPQHF	TGTGCCAGCAGTCTGACAGGGAGAAATCAGCCCCAGCATTTT
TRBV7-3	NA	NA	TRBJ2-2	CASSLSPTGELFF	TGTGCCAGCAGCTTAAGTCCCACCGGGGAGCTGTTTTTT
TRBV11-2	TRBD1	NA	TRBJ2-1	CASSHVQGARNNEQFF	TGCGCCAGCAGCCATGTACAGGGGGCTCGGAACAATGAGCAGTTCTTC
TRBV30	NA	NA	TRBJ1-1	CAWSGRLDTTEAFF	TGTGCCTGGAGTGGCAGGCTAGACACCACTGAAGCTTTCTTT
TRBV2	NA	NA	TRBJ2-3	CATGGVGTDTQYF	TGTGCCACCGGAGGAGTTGGGACAGATACGCAGTATTTT
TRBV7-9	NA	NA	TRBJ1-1	CASSLKGHQNTEAFF	TGTGCCAGCAGCTTAAAAGGACACCAAAACACTGAAGCTTTCTTT
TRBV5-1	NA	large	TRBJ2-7	CASSFGSGGFSYEQYF	TGCGCCAGCAGCTTCGGTTCTGGGGGCTTCTCCTACGAGCAGTACTTC
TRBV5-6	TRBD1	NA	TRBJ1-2	CASSTGGNYGYTF	TGTGCCAGCAGTACAGGGGGAAACTATGGCTACACCTTC
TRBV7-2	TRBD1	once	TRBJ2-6	CASSLAPFRTGVSGANVLTF	TGTGCCAGCAGCTTAGCCCCATTCCGGACAGGAGTCTCTGGGGCCAACGTCCTGACTTTC
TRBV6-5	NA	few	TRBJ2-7	CASTEVGAYEQYF	TGTGCCAGCACTGAGGTCGGGGCCTACGAGCAGTACTTC
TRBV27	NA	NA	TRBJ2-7	CASSQIPGQAYEQYF	TGTGCCAGCAGTCAAATTCCGGGACAAGCCTACGAGCAGTACTTC
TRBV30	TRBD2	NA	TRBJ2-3	CAWSVASGSTDTQYF	TGTGCCTGGAGTGTAGCCAGCGGGAGTACAGATACGCAGTATTTT
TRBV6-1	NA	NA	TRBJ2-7	CASSVQEAYEQYF	TGTGCCAGCAGTGTTCAGGAGGCCTACGAGCAGTACTTC
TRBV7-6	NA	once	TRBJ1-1	CASSLVSATEAFF	TGTGCCAGCAGCTTAGTTTCGGCGACTGAAGCTTTCTTT
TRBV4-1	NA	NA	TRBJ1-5	CASSHIGGINQPQHF	TGCGCCAGCAGCCACATCGGTGGGATAAATCAGCCCCAGCATTTT
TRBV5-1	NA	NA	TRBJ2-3	CASSLQPFTDTQYF	TGCGCCAGCAGCTTGCAGCCGTTCACAGATACGCAGTATTTT
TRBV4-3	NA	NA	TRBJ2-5	CASSQDGGTQYF	TGCGCCAGCAGCCAAGACGGCGGGACCCAGTACTTC
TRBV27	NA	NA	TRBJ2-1	CASALLPGEQFF	TGTGCCAGCGCCCTCCTTCCAGGTGAGCAGTTCTTC
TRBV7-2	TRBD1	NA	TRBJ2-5	CASGTGGWEQYF	TGTGCCAGCGGGACAGGGGGTTGGGAGCAGTACTTC
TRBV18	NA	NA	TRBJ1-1	CASSPLDRNTEAFF	TGTGCCAGCTCTCCCTTGGACAGGAACACTGAAGCTTTCTTT
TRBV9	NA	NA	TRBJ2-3	CASSAPGADTQYF	TGTGCCAGCAGCGCTCCAGGGGCAGATACGCAGTATTTT
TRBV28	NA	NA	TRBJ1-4	CASRQRANEKLFF	TGTGCCAGCAGGCAGAGAGCTAATGAAAAACTGTTTTTT
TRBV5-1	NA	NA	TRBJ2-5	CASSLVSGQETQYF	TGCGCCAGCAGCTTGGTATCCGGCCAAGAGACCCAGTACTTC
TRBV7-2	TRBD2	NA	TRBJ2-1	CASSLEGTSGRFYNEQFF	TGTGCCAGCAGCTTAGAAGGGACTAGCGGGAGGTTCTACAATGAGCAGTTCTTC
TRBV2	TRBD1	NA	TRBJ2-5	CASKNRGSETQYF	TGTGCCAGCAAGAACAGGGGATCGGAGACCCAGTACTTC
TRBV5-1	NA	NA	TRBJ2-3	CASSPDTIPSTDTQYF	TGCGCCAGCAGCCCCGACACAATTCCTAGCACAGATACGCAGTATTTT
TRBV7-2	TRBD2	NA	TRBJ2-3	CASSFQLAGADTQYF	TGTGCCAGCAGCTTTCAGCTAGCGGGCGCAGATACGCAGTATTTT
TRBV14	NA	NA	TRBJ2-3	CASSQSSLRNTQYF	TGTGCCAGCAGCCAGTCCTCTCTCCGAAATACGCAGTATTTT
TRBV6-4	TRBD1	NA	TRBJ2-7	CASRTGGAGEQYF	TGTGCCAGCAGAACAGGGGGCGCGGGGGAGCAGTACTTC
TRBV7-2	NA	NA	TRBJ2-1	CASSRGTEYNEQFF	TGTGCCAGCAGCCGGGGGACAGAATACAATGAGCAGTTCTTC
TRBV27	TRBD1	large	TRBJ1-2	CASRTGGQFVGYTF	TGTGCCAGCAGGACAGGGGGCCAGTTCGTTGGCTACACCTTC